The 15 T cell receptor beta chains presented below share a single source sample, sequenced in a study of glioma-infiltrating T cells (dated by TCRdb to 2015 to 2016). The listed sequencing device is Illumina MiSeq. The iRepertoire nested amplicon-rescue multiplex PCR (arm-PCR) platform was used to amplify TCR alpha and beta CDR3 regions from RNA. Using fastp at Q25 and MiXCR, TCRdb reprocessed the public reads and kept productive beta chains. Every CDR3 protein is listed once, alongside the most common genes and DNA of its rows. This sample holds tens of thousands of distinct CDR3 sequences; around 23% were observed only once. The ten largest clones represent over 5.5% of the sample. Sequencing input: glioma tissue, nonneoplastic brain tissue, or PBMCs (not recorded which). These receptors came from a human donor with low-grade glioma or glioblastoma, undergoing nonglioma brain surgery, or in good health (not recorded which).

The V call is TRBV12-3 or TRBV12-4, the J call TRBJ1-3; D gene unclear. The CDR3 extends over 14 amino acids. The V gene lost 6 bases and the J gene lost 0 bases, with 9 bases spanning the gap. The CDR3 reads CASSAQSSGNTIYF. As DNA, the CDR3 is TGTGCCAGCAGCGCACAGAGCTCTGGAAACACCATATATTTT.

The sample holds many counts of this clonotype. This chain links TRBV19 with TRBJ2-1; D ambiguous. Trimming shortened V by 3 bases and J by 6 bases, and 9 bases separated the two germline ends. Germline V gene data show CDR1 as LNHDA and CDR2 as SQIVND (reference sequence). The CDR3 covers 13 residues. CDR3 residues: CASSIALGNEQFF. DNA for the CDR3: TGTGCCAGTAGTATTGCCCTCGGCAATGAGCAGTTCTTC.

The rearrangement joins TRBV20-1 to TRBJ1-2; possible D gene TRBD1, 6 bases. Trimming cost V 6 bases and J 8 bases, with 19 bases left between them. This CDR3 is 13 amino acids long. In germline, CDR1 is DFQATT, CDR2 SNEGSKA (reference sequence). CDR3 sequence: CSAGGRGGGGYTF. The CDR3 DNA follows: TGCAGTGCAGGGGGTCGGGGGGGGGGAGGCTACACCTTC.

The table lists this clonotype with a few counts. The CDR3 is CAISDGPGQGVYEQYF. In DNA form, the CDR3 reads TGTGCCATCAGCGATGGACCGGGACAGGGGGTCTACGAGCAGTACTTC. This rearrangement joins TRBV10-3 to TRBJ2-7; TRBD1 matches at 11 bases. CDR1 is ENHRY, CDR2 SYGVKD, per germline. CDR3 length equals 16 residues. V trimming: 6 bases; J trimming: 3 bases; junction bases outside the gene matches: 10.

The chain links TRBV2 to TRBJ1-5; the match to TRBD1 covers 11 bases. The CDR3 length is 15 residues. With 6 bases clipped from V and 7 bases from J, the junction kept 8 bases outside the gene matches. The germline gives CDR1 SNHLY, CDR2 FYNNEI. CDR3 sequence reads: CASRAGTGGDQPQHF. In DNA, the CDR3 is TGTGCCAGCAGAGCCGGGACAGGGGGGGACCAGCCCCAGCATTTT.

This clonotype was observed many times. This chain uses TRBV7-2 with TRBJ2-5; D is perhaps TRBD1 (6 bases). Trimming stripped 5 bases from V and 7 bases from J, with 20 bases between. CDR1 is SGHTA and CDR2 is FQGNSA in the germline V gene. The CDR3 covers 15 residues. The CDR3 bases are TGTGCCAGCAGCCAGGGGCCTAGCAACGCCCGGACCCAGTACTTC. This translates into CASSQGPSNARTQYF.

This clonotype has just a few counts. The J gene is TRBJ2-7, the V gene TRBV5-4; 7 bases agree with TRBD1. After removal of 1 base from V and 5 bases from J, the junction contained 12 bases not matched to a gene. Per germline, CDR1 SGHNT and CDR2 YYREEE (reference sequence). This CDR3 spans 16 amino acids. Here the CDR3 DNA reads TGTGCCAGCAGCTTGTGGGGGCCGGGACAGTCCCACGAGCAGTACTTC. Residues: CASSLWGPGQSHEQYF.

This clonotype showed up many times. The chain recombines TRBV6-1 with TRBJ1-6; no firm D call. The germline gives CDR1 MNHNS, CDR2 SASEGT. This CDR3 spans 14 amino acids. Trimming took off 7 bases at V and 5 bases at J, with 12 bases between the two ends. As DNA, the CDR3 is TGTGCCAGCAAACGGGATAGTAATAATTCACCCCTCCACTTT. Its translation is CASKRDSNNSPLHF.

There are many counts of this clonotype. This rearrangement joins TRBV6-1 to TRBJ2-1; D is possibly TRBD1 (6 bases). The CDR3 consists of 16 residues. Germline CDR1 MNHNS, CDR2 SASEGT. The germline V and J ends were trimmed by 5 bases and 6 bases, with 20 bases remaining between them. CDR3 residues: CASSSQGESLGNEQFF. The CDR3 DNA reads TGTGCCAGCAGTTCACAGGGCGAGTCATTAGGCAATGAGCAGTTCTTC.

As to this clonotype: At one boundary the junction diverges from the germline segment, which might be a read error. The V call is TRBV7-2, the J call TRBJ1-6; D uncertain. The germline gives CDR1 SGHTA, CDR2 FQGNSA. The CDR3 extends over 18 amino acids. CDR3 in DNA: TGTGCCAGCAGCTCAATTATTCCTTGGAGCTCCTATAATTCACCCCTCCGCTTT. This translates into CASSSIIPWSSYNSPLRF.

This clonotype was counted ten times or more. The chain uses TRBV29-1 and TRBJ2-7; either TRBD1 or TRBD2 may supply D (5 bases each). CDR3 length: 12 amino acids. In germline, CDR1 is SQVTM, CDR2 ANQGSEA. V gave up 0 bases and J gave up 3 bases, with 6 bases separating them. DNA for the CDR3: TGCAGCGTTGAAGATGGGGGCTACGAGCAGTACTTC. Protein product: CSVEDGGYEQYF.

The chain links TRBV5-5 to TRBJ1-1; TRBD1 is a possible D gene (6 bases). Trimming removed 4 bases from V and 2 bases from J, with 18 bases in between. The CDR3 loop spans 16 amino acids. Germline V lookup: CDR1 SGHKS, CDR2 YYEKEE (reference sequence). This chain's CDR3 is CASSLLDRRTNTEAFF. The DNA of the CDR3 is TGTGCCAGCAGCCTCCTCGACAGGAGAACTAACACTGAAGCTTTCTTT.

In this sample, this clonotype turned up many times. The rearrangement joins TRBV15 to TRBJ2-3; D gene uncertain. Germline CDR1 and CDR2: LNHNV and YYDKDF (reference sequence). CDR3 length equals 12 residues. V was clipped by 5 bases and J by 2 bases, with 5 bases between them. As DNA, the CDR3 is TGTGCCACCAGCGATTTCACAGATACGCAGTATTTT. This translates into CATSDFTDTQYF.

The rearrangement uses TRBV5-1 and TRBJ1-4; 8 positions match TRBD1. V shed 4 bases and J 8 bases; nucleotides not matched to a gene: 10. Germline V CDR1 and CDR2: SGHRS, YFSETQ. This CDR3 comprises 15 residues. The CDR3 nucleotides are TGCGCCAGCAGCCTAAACCCGGGACAGGTGGAAAAACTGTTTTTT. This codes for CASSLNPGQVEKLFF.

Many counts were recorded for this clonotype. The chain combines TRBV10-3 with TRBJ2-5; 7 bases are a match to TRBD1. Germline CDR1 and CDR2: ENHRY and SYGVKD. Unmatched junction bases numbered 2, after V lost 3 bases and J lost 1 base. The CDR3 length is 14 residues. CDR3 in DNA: TGTGCCATCAGTGAAAGGGGGCCCCAAGAGACCCAGTACTTC. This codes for CAISERGPQETQYF.